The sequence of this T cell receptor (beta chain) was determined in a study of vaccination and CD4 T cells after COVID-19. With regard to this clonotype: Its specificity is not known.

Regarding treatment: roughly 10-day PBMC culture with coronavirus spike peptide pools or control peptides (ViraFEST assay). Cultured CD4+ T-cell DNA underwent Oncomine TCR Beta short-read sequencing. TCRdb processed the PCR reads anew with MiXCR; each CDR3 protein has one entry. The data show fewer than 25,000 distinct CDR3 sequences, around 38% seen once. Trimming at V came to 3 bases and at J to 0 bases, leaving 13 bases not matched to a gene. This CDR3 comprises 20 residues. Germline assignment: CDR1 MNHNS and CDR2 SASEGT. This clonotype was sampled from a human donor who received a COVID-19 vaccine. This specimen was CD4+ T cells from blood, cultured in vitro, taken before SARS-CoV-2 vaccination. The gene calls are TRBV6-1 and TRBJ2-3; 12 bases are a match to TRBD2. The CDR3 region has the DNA TGTGCCAGCAGTGAGGCTAGCGGGGGGGCCGGGATTAAAAGCACAGATACGCAGTATTTT. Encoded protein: CASSEASGGAGIKSTDTQYF.